This entry lists 12 T cell receptor beta chains sequenced from one sample in a study of human T cells and chemical hapten exposure. In TCRdb, the RACE reads were re-called with MiXCR into one record per CDR3 protein. The sample shows 140,000 or so distinct CDR3 sequences, approximately 10% of them seen only once. The time point: patch test 2, 6 weeks after DPC sensitization. This sample's treatment: therapeutic diphenylcyclopropenone sensitization with weekly scalp DPC. This material consisted of whole blood, taken in connection with sensitization to the hapten diphenylcyclopropenone (DPC). These receptor sequences come from a woman in her forties or fifties with alopecia areata. Some clones in this sample may be carry-over from other donors' samples.

The chain links TRBV21-1 to TRBJ2-7. TRBV21-1 is deemed a pseudogene. This CDR3 is 11 amino acids long. DNA for the CDR3: TGTGCCAGCAGCAAGGTCTTCGGGCAGTACTTC. Translation gives CASSKVFGQYF.

The J gene is TRBJ2-7, the V gene TRBV29-1, with 7 bases that match TRBD1. The CDR3 is 13 amino acids. CDR1 and CDR2 (germline): SQVTM, ANQGSEA. The V and J ends lost 2 bases and 7 bases, in that order; junction bases with no gene match: 8. The CDR3, as DNA: TGCAGCGTTGAACCGACAGGGTTAGGTGAGCAGTACTTC. This encodes CSVEPTGLGEQYF.

This clonotype occurred a few times. CDR3 bases: TGCAGTGCTAGAGACGGGCCGCCCACAGATACGCAGTATTTT. Protein product: CSARDGPPTDTQYF. This chain uses TRBV20-1 with TRBJ2-3; D remains unclear. This CDR3 has 14 amino acids. Germline values: CDR1 DFQATT, CDR2 SNEGSKA (reference sequence). Trimming removed 0 bases at V and 2 bases at J, with 9 bases between.

This CDR3 is CASSPDRAFSPLHF. In DNA, the CDR3 is TGTGCCAGCAGCCCGGACAGGGCTTTTTCACCCCTCCACTTT. This sequence joins TRBV14 and TRBJ1-6, with 8 positions matching TRBD1. With V trimmed by 4 bases and J by 9 bases, 5 bases remained unmatched. Per germline, CDR1 SGHDN and CDR2 FVKESK. The CDR3 spans 14 residues.

The genes are TRBV20-1 and TRBJ2-3; D remains unclear. The CDR3 covers 11 residues. Trimming removed 3 bases at V and 6 bases at J, with 7 bases between. Germline values: CDR1 DFQATT, CDR2 SNEGSKA (reference sequence). CDR3 DNA sequence: TGCAGTGCTAGGGCCGCCGATACGCAGTATTTT. As protein: CSARAADTQYF.

This clonotype has just a few counts. The chain recombines TRBV20-1 with TRBJ2-2, with 8 bases identical to TRBD2. Germline values: CDR1 DFQATT, CDR2 SNEGSKA (reference sequence). V lost 4 bases, J lost 5 bases, and 6 bases stayed unmatched. The CDR3 sequence is 14 residues long. CDR3 nucleotides: TGCAGTGCTAAGGGACTAGGGTGGACCGGGGAGCTGTTTTTT. Translated, it gives CSAKGLGWTGELFF.

This chain joins TRBV10-3 and TRBJ2-1; 8 positions agree with TRBD2. Trimming cost V 0 bases and J 4 bases; bases outside gene matches: 5. The CDR3 spans 16 residues. Germline assignment: CDR1 ENHRY and CDR2 SYGVKD. CDR3 in amino acids: CAISESAGGFYNEQFF. The CDR3 DNA reads TGTGCCATCAGTGAGTCGGCGGGAGGCTTTTACAATGAGCAGTTCTTC.

This clonotype was seen a few times. The chain recombines TRBV5-1 with TRBJ2-7, with TRBD2 identical over 7 bases. This CDR3 has 15 residues. V trimming: 2 bases; J trimming: 0 bases; junction bases outside the gene matches: 5. The germline CDR1 and CDR2 sequences are SGHRS and YFSETQ. The CDR3 region is CASSFGGSPSYEQYF. The CDR3, as DNA: TGCGCCAGCAGCTTCGGCGGGAGTCCCTCCTACGAGCAGTACTTC.

This clonotype was counted only a few times. The gene calls are TRBV7-9 and TRBJ2-1, with D perhaps matching TRBD2 (7 bases). Germline CDR1 SEHNR, CDR2 FQNEAQ (reference sequence). V gave up 4 bases and J gave up 8 bases, with 24 bases separating them. The CDR3 runs to 17 residues. The CDR3 sequence: CASSSGGGAIGIDEQFF. CDR3 DNA sequence: TGTGCCAGCAGCTCCGGCGGGGGCGCGATCGGGATCGATGAGCAGTTCTTC.

Ten or more counts support this clonotype. CDR3 nucleotide sequence: TGTGCCAGCACCACCCCCGGACTAGGGGCCTACAATGAGCAGTTCTTC. It encodes CASTTPGLGAYNEQFF. The chain recombines TRBV6-1 with TRBJ2-1; 7 bases are a match to TRBD2. Trimming cost V 7 bases and J 2 bases; bases outside gene matches: 11. Looked up from germline, CDR1 is MNHNS and CDR2 is SASEGT. The CDR3 runs to 16 residues.

CDR3 in amino acids: CASSPGTNRGQETQYF. CDR3 DNA sequence: TGTGCCAGCAGCCCCGGGACAAACCGGGGGCAAGAGACCCAGTACTTC. The chain links TRBV13 to TRBJ2-5; tentatively, D is TRBD1 or TRBD2 (6 bases each). This CDR3 has 16 amino acids. Trimming left V 5 bases short and J 2 bases short, with 18 bases between. Germline CDR1 and CDR2: PRHDT and FYEKMQ (reference sequence).

The sample holds many counts of this clonotype. This chain connects TRBV28 to TRBJ2-1; D is tentatively TRBD1 or TRBD2 (6 bases each). The V gene's germline CDR1 is MDHEN and CDR2 SYDVKM. This CDR3 has 13 amino acids. With 6 bases removed from V and 9 bases from J, the gap between germline ends came to 15 bases. Here the CDR3 DNA reads TGTGCCAGCAGACAGGGCGGGGAGAGTGAGCAGTTCTTC. It specifies CASRQGGESEQFF.